This entry lists 30 T cell receptor beta chains sequenced from one sample in a study of blood T cell repertoires in COVID-19. Generated by immunoSEQ multiplex PCR, the TCRdb table keeps only in-frame clones and is missing some. This sample has some 340,000 clones, with 80% to 90% found just once. Sequencing was carried out using PBMCs or T cells enriched from blood (not recorded which). The receptor source for this set is a woman in her 30s who had recovered from COVID-19.

This rearrangement joins TRBV10-3 to TRBJ1-3; D is unresolved. Trimming took 0 bases from V and 0 from J, leaving 9 bases between them. This CDR3 has 16 amino acids. Germline CDR1 and CDR2: ENHRY and SYGVKD. The CDR3 loop is CAISESAYSSGNTIYF. The CDR3 region has the DNA TGTGCCATCAGTGAGTCGGCCTACAGCTCTGGAAACACCATATATTTT.

The chain carries TRBV6-5 and TRBJ1-2; unclear D gene. CDR1 and CDR2 (germline): MNHEY, SVGAGI. This CDR3 is built from 15 residues. V was cut by 6 bases and J by 4 bases, with 18 bases left in between. The CDR3 spells CASSREYDGVYGYTF. The CDR3 DNA follows: TGTGCCAGCAGCCGAGAATATGACGGAGTCTATGGCTACACCTTC.

The gene calls are TRBV5-1 and TRBJ1-1, with D perhaps TRBD1 (6 bases). With 4 bases removed from V and 1 base from J, the gap between germline ends came to 14 bases. This CDR3 comprises 15 residues. Per germline, CDR1 SGHRS and CDR2 YFSETQ. The CDR3 DNA sequence: TGCGCCAGCAGCCCGGGGGGACATCGGAACACTGAAGCTTTCTTT. It encodes CASSPGGHRNTEAFF.

This chain joins TRBV5-1 and TRBJ1-6, with 8 bases lining up with TRBD1. The V segment lost 4 bases and the J segment 9 bases; nucleotides outside the gene matches: 12. The germline V gene has CDR1 SGHRS and CDR2 YFSETQ. CDR3 length: 16 residues. The CDR3 DNA is TGCGCCAGCAGCGCCCCCGGGACAGGCCATTCTTCACCCCTCCACTTT. It is translated as CASSAPGTGHSSPLHF. Full variable domain (outside the CDR3, taken from reference TRBV5-1 and TRBJ1-6): KAGVTQTPRYLIKTRGQQVTLSCSPISGHRSVSWYQQTPGQGLQFLFEYFSETQRNKGNFPGRFSGRQFSNSRSEMNVSTLELGDSALYLCASSAPGTGHSSPLHFGNGTRLTVT.

In its sample, this clone ranks as medium-sized. The V call is TRBV6-5, the J call TRBJ1-5, with D perhaps TRBD1 (6 bases). The V end lost 8 bases, the J end lost 4 bases, and 15 bases lay between the germline ends. This CDR3 is built from 14 residues. The germline V gene has CDR1 MNHEY and CDR2 SVGAGI. The CDR3 spells CASGKDSENQPQHF. The CDR3 bases are TGTGCCAGCGGAAAGGACAGTGAAAATCAGCCCCAGCATTTT.

This clone was seen just once. In DNA form, the CDR3 reads TGTGCCAGCAGCCGGGGACAGGAGGCTCACATCGGGGGAGCTTTCTTT. This encodes CASSRGQEAHIGGAFF. The V gene is TRBV5-4, the J gene TRBJ1-1, with 8 bases that match TRBD1. This CDR3 comprises 16 residues. The J segment lost 10 bases and the V segment lost 4 bases, leaving 18 bases of the junction unmatched. CDR1 SGHNT and CDR2 YYREEE come from the germline V gene (reference sequence).

This clone was recorded only once. V usage is TRBV9 and J usage is TRBJ2-5, with 13 nucleotides matching TRBD2. This CDR3 has 17 residues. In germline, CDR1 is SGDLS, CDR2 YYNGEE. After removal of 2 bases from V and 5 bases from J, the junction contained 9 bases not matched to a gene. This CDR3 is CASSVFPTSGGTETQYF. The DNA of the CDR3 is TGTGCCAGCAGCGTCTTCCCGACTAGCGGGGGGACGGAGACCCAGTACTTC.

The gene calls are TRBV7-9 and TRBJ2-3; TRBD1 is a possible D gene (6 bases). V shed 5 bases and J shed 7 bases, with 19 bases lying between them. The CDR3 runs to 15 residues. Per germline, CDR1 SEHNR and CDR2 FQNEAQ (reference sequence). DNA of the CDR3: TGTGCCAGCAGCCAGCCAGGGACAATTTCAAATACGCAGTATTTT. This translates into CASSQPGTISNTQYF. Complete variable domain (other parts from reference TRBV7-9 and TRBJ2-3): DTGVSQNPRHKITKRGQNVTFRCDPISEHNRLYWYRQTLGQGPEFLTYFQNEAQLEKSRLLSDRFSAERPKGSFSTLEIQRTEQGDSAMYLCASSQPGTISNTQYFGPGTRLTVL.

This rearrangement joins TRBV7-2 to TRBJ2-6; tentative D call: TRBD1 (6 bases). Per the germline V gene, CDR1 is SGHTA and CDR2 is FQGNSA. CDR3 length: 16 residues. V was trimmed by 2 bases and J by 1 base, leaving 9 bases between them. DNA of the CDR3: TGTGCCAGCAGCTTAACCCAGGGGTCTGGGGCCAACGTCCTGACTTTC. Protein product: CASSLTQGSGANVLTF.

The V call is TRBV25-1, the J call TRBJ2-7; 7 bases are shared with TRBD1. The CDR3 totals 14 residues. The V gene end was trimmed by 4 bases and the J gene end by 4 bases; junction bases not matched to a gene: 7. Germline CDR1 and CDR2: MGHDK and SYGVNS. The CDR3, as DNA: TGTGCCAGCAGTGCCCGGACAGGTGGGTACGAGCAGTACTTC. It codes for CASSARTGGYEQYF.

This clone has more than one count but fewer than ten. The chain has TRBV28 and TRBJ1-5; perhaps TRBD1 as D (5 bases). This CDR3 is built from 15 residues. The V end lost 9 bases, the J end lost 0 bases, and 15 bases lay between the germline ends. Germline V gene sequence: CDR1 MDHEN, CDR2 SYDVKM. Here the CDR3 reads CASMQGGYSNQPQHF. CDR3 bases: TGTGCCAGTATGCAGGGAGGATATAGCAATCAGCCCCAGCATTTT.

The rearrangement uses TRBV5-1 and TRBJ1-3; D is unresolved. V lost 4 bases and J lost 0, with 14 bases in between. Germline V gene data show CDR1 as SGHRS and CDR2 as YFSETQ. The CDR3 is 16 amino acids. The DNA of the CDR3 is TGCGCCAGCAGCGCCGTACCGGGAGCCTCTGGAAACACCATATATTTT. Its translation: CASSAVPGASGNTIYF.

The chain has TRBV30 and TRBJ2-7, with a possible D match to TRBD1 (5 bases). CDR1 is GTSNPN, CDR2 SVGIG, per germline (reference sequence). V dropped 1 base and J dropped 2 bases, with 9 bases sitting between them. This CDR3 has 13 amino acids. CDR3: CAWSGGHTYEQYF. The CDR3 nucleotides are TGTGCCTGGAGTGGGGGCCATACCTACGAGCAGTACTTC.

The gene calls are TRBV4-3 and TRBJ1-2; no definite D call. The CDR3 consists of 15 residues. Trimming stripped 0 bases from V and 4 bases from J, with 12 bases between. In germline, CDR1 is LGHNA, CDR2 YSLEER. The CDR3 loop reads CASSQEWGVTYGYTF. The CDR3 bases are TGCGCCAGCAGCCAAGAATGGGGAGTCACCTATGGCTACACCTTC.

The chain joins TRBV7-9 to TRBJ1-6, with 7 bases fitting TRBD1. Germline V gene data show CDR1 as SEHNR and CDR2 as FQNEAQ (reference sequence). This CDR3 region has 14 residues. J lost 8 bases, V lost 1 base, and 2 bases had no gene match. The CDR3 is CASSLGQGDSPLHF. In nucleotides, the CDR3 is TGTGCCAGCAGCTTAGGGCAGGGGGATTCACCCCTCCACTTT.

The chain combines TRBV5-4 with TRBJ1-1; 10 bases map to TRBD1. This CDR3 is 16 amino acids long. Germline CDR1 reads SGHNT; CDR2 reads YYREEE (reference sequence). V gave up 2 bases and J gave up 5 bases; unmatched junction bases: 9. The CDR3 reads CASSFFFDRGLTEAFF. In nucleotides, the CDR3 is TGTGCCAGCAGCTTCTTCTTTGACAGGGGGCTTACTGAAGCTTTCTTT. The full variable domain, with the rest looked up from reference TRBV5-4 and TRBJ1-1, is ETGVTQSPTHLIKTRGQQVTLRCSSQSGHNTVSWYQQALGQGPQFIFQYYREEENGRGNFPPRFSGLQFPNYSSELNVNALELDDSALYLCASSFFFDRGLTEAFFGQGTRLTVV.

This clone has a handful of counts. The chain links TRBV10-3 to TRBJ2-3, with a possible D match to TRBD2 (5 bases). CDR1 ENHRY and CDR2 SYGVKD come from the germline V gene. Trimming took off 5 bases at V and 12 bases at J, with 12 bases between the two ends. The CDR3 is 11 residues long. CDR3 sequence (DNA): TGTGCCATCAGTCCCGGGATCCCACAGTATTTT. Translating it yields CAISPGIPQYF.

CDR3 in amino acids: CASSLGGAANTGELFF. DNA for the CDR3: TGTGCCAGCAGCTTAGGAGGGGCGGCGAACACCGGGGAGCTGTTTTTT. The chain couples TRBV7-3 to TRBJ2-2; D is possibly TRBD2 (6 bases). The CDR3 is 16 amino acids. V dropped 2 bases and J dropped 0 bases, with 10 bases sitting between them. Looked up from germline, CDR1 is SGHTA and CDR2 is FQGTGA.

V usage is TRBV6-1 and J usage is TRBJ1-5, with 9 positions matching TRBD1. The CDR3 spans 15 residues. With V trimmed by 2 bases and J by 2 bases, 1 base remained unmatched. CDR1 and CDR2 (germline): MNHNS, SASEGT. The CDR3 sequence is CASSEWTGGNQPQHF. CDR3 bases: TGTGCCAGCAGTGAATGGACAGGGGGCAATCAGCCCCAGCATTTT.

This clone was counted only a few times. This rearrangement joins TRBV5-1 to TRBJ2-7; 10 nucleotides agree with TRBD2. The trim removed 6 bases at V and 5 bases at J, leaving 11 bases unmatched. Germline loops: CDR1 SGHRS, CDR2 YFSETQ. This CDR3 has 15 amino acids. The CDR3: CASTTQAGGINEQYF. Written as DNA, the CDR3 is TGCGCCAGCACGACGCAAGCGGGGGGGATCAACGAGCAGTACTTC.

This chain connects TRBV4-2 to TRBJ1-2, with 10 bases that match TRBD1. This CDR3 contains 17 residues. V was pared by 4 bases and J by 4 bases, with 12 bases of the junction left unmatched. Per germline, CDR1 LGHNA and CDR2 YNFKEQ. CDR3 DNA sequence: TGTGCCAGCAGCCCCCGGGACAGGGGAGGACTTGGCTATGGCTACACCTTC. Translating gives CASSPRDRGGLGYGYTF.

The chain is built from TRBV12-3 or TRBV12-4 and TRBJ2-5; D is uncertain. Trimming cost V 7 bases and J 2 bases, with 11 bases left between them. CDR3 length: 13 amino acids. CDR3 loop: CASTLWQQETQYF. The CDR3 DNA is TGTGCCAGCACCCTTTGGCAACAAGAGACCCAGTACTTC.

The chain carries TRBV5-1 and TRBJ1-1, with D tentatively TRBD1 (6 bases). The CDR3 length is 16 residues. Per germline, CDR1 SGHRS and CDR2 YFSETQ. Deletions cut 4 bases from V and 1 base from J, with 17 bases between. CDR3 sequence (DNA): TGCGCCAGCAGCAATATCTTCTCGGGACAGAACACTGAAGCTTTCTTT. Its protein product is CASSNIFSGQNTEAFF.

The chain couples TRBV28 to TRBJ2-5, with 9 bases lining up with TRBD1. The CDR3 is 13 residues long. V lost 6 bases to trimming and J lost 10 bases; unmatched junction nucleotides: 9. CDR1 and CDR2 (germline): MDHEN, SYDVKM. As DNA, the CDR3 is TGTGCCAGCAGGGCGGGACAGGGTAAGGGCCAGTACTTC. This gives the protein CASRAGQGKGQYF.

V and J are TRBV4-1 and TRBJ2-2; D is possibly TRBD2 (6 bases). The CDR3 extends over 15 amino acids. The germline V gene encodes CDR1 MGHRA and CDR2 YSYEKL. The V gene lost 3 bases and the J gene lost 5 bases, with 13 bases spanning the gap. The CDR3: CASSQAPAGTGELFF. The CDR3, as DNA: TGCGCCAGCAGCCAGGCCCCGGCGGGGACCGGGGAGCTGTTTTTT.

CDR3 sequence: CASSTLNRDHYEQYF. The CDR3, as DNA: TGTGCCAGCAGTACCCTGAACAGGGATCACTACGAGCAGTACTTC. The chain uses TRBV6-2 or TRBV6-3 and TRBJ2-7; tentatively, D is TRBD1 (6 bases). Germline V gene lookup returns CDR1 MNHEY and CDR2 SVGEGT. The CDR3 covers 15 residues. Trimming stripped 5 bases from V and 3 bases from J, with 17 bases between.

As concerns this clone: One end of the junction varies from germline; a read error may be responsible. The chain joins TRBV7-7 to TRBJ2-5; D may be TRBD2 (6 bases). Germline V gene data show CDR1 as SSHAT and CDR2 as FNYEAQ (reference sequence). This CDR3 has 13 amino acids. The CDR3 DNA reads TGTGCTAGCAGCTCGGACTATACAGAGACCCAGTACTTC. It encodes CASSSDYTETQYF.

The chain joins TRBV5-4 to TRBJ2-5; 7 positions agree with TRBD1. The CDR3 consists of 15 residues. The germline gives CDR1 SGHNT, CDR2 YYREEE (reference sequence). Unmatched junction bases numbered 6, after V lost 0 bases and J lost 4 bases. For the CDR3, the DNA is TGTGCCAGCAGCTTGGAATTAGGGGGCAGAGAGACCCAGTACTTC. Its translation: CASSLELGGRETQYF.

CDR3 in amino acids: CASSHKRGGTISYEQYF. For the CDR3, the DNA is TGCGCCAGCAGCCATAAAAGGGGAGGAACCATATCCTACGAGCAGTACTTC. The chain joins TRBV4-3 to TRBJ2-7; D perhaps matches TRBD2 (6 bases). V was shortened by 3 bases and J by 1 base, with 19 bases between the two germline ends. Germline lookup yields CDR1 LGHNA and CDR2 YSLEER. The CDR3 totals 17 residues.

This clone showed up just once. The CDR3 nucleotides are TGCGCCAGCAGCCATACCGGGACAGGGAAAGGGGAAAAACTGTTTTTT. This gives the protein CASSHTGTGKGEKLFF. This chain joins TRBV4-1 and TRBJ1-4, with 9 bases identical to TRBD1. CDR3 length: 16 amino acids. With 3 bases clipped from V and 8 bases from J, the junction kept 10 bases outside the gene matches. The germline V gene encodes CDR1 MGHRA and CDR2 YSYEKL.